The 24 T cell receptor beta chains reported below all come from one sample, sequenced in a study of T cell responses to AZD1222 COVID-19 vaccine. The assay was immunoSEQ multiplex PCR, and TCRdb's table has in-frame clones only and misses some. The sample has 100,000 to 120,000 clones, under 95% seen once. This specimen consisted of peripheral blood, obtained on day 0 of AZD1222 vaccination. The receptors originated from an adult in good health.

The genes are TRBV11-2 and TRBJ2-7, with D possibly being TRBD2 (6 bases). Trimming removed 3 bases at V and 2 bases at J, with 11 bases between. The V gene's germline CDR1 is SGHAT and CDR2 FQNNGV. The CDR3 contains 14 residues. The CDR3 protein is CASSFGTAPYEQYF. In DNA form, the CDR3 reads TGTGCCAGCAGCTTCGGGACTGCACCCTACGAGCAGTACTTC.

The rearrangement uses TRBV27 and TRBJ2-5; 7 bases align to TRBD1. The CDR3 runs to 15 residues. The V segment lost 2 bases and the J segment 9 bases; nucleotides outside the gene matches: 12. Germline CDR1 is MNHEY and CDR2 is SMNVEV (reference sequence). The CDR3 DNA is TGTGCCAGCAGTTTAGCAGTGACAGGGACCGAGGCCCAGTACTTC. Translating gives CASSLAVTGTEAQYF.

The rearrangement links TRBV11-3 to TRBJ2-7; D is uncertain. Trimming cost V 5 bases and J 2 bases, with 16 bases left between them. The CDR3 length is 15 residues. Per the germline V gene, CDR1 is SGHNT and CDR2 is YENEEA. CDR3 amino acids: CASSPHSPPTYEQYF. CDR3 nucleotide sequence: TGTGCCAGCAGCCCCCACTCCCCACCTACCTACGAGCAGTACTTC.

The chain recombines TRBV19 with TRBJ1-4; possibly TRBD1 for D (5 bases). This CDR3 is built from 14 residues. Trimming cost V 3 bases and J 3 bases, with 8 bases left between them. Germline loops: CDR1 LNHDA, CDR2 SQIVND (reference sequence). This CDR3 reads CASSMTASNEKLFF. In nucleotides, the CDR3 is TGTGCCAGTAGTATGACAGCTTCTAATGAAAAACTGTTTTTT.

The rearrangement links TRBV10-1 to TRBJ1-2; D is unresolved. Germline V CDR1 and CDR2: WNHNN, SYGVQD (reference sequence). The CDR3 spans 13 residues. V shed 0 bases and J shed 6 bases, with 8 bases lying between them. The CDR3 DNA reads TGCGCCAGCAGTGAGTCGTCGAGGGATGGCTACACCTTC. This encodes CASSESSRDGYTF.

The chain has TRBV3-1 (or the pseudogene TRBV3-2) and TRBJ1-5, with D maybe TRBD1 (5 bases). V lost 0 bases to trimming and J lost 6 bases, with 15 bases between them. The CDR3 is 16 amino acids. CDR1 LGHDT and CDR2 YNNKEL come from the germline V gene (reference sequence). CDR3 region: CASSQDPGRGTQPQHF. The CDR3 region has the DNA TGTGCCAGCAGCCAAGATCCCGGCCGGGGGACTCAGCCCCAGCATTTT.

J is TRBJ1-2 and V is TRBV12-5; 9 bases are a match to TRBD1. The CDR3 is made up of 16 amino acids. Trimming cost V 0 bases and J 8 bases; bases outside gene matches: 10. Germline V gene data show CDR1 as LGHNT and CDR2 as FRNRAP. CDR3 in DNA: TGTGCTAGTGGTTTGGTACTGCACAGGGGGCCTGAGGGCTACACCTTC. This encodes CASGLVLHRGPEGYTF. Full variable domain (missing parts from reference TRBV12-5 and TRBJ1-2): DARVTQTPRHKVTEMGQEVTMRCQPILGHNTVFWYRQTMMQGLELLAYFRNRAPLDDSGMPKDRFSAEMPDATLATLKIQPSEPRDSAVYFCASGLVLHRGPEGYTFGSGTRLTVV.

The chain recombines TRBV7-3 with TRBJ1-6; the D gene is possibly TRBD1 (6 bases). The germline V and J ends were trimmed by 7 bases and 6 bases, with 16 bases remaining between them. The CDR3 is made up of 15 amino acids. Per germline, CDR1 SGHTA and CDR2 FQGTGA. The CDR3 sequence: CASIRGGESNSPLHF. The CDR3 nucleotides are TGTGCCAGCATTAGGGGGGGCGAATCTAATTCACCCCTCCACTTT.

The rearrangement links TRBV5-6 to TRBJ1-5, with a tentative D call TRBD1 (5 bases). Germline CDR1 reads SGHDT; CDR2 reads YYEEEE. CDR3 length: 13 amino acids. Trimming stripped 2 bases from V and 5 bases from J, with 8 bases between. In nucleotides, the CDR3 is TGTGCCAGCAGCTTTTTGGGGGATCAGCCCCAGCATTTT. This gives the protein CASSFLGDQPQHF.

The CDR3 sequence: CATRGGTGTSTTGELFF. The DNA for the CDR3 is TGTGCCACCAGGGGGGGTACCGGGACTAGCACAACCGGGGAGCTGTTTTTT. V is TRBV24-1 and J is TRBJ2-2; TRBD2 matches at 9 bases. V shed 7 bases, J shed 5 bases, and the junction held 13 bases outside the gene matches. From germline, CDR1 is KGHDR and CDR2 SFDVKD. The CDR3 length is 17 residues.

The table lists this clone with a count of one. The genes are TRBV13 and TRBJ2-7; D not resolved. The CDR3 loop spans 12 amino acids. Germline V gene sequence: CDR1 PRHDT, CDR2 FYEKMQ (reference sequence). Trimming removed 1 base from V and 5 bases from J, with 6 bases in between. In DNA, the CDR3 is TGTGCCAGCAGCTTAGCCGTGGACGAGCAGTACTTC. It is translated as CASSLAVDEQYF.

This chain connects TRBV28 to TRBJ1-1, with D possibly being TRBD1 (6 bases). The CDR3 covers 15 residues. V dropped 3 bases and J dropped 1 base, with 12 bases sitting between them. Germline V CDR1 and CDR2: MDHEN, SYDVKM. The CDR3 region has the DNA TGTGCCAGCAGTTTTGGGGGGCTGGGGAACACTGAAGCTTTCTTT. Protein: CASSFGGLGNTEAFF.

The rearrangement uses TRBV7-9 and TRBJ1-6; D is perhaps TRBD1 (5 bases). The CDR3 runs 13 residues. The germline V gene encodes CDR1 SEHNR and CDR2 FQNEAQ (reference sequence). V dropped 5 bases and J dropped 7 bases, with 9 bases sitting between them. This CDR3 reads CASSGAENSPLHF. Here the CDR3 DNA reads TGTGCCAGCAGCGGGGCAGAAAATTCACCCCTCCACTTT. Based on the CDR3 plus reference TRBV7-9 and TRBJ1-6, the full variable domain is DTGVSQNPRHKITKRGQNVTFRCDPISEHNRLYWYRQTLGQGPEFLTYFQNEAQLEKSRLLSDRFSAERPKGSFSTLEIQRTEQGDSAMYLCASSGAENSPLHFGNGTRLTVT.

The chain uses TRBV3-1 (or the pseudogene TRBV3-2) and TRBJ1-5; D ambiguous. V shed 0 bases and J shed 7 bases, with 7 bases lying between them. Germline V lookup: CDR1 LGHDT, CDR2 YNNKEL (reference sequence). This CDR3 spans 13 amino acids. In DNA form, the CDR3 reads TGTGCCAGCAGCCAAGACGAGAGACAGCCCCAGCATTTT. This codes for CASSQDERQPQHF.

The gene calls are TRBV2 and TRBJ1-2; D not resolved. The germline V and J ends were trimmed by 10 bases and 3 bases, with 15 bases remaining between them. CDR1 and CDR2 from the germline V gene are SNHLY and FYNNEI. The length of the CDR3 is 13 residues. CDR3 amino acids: CATPESRDYGYTF. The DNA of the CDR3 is TGTGCCACCCCGGAATCCAGAGACTATGGCTACACCTTC.

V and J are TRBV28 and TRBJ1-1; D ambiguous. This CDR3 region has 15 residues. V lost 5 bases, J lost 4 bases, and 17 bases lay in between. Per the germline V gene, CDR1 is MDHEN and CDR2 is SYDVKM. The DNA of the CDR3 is TGTGCCAGCAGTCCGAGCACAGCAACCTTCACTGAAGCTTTCTTT. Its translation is CASSPSTATFTEAFF.

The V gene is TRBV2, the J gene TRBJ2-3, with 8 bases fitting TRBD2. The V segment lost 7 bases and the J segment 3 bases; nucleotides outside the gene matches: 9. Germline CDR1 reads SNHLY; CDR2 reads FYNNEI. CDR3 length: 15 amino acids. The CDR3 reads CASTRLALMTDTQYF. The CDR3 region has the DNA TGTGCCAGCACCCGACTAGCGCTAATGACAGATACGCAGTATTTT.

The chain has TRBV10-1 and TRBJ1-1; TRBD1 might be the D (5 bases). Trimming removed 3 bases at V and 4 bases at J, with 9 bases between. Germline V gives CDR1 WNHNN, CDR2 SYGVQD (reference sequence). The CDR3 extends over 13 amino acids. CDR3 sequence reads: CASSESGSTEAFF. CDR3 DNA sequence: TGCGCCAGCAGTGAATCAGGGTCCACTGAAGCTTTCTTT.

The CDR3 protein is CASSMGRVGYTF. In DNA form, the CDR3 reads TGCGCCAGCAGTATGGGCAGGGTCGGCTACACCTTC. The rearrangement uses TRBV5-1 and TRBJ1-2; perhaps TRBD1 as D (5 bases). The ends were cut back, 5 bases at V and 8 bases at J, with 13 bases in the middle. Germline V gives CDR1 SGHRS, CDR2 YFSETQ. This CDR3 is 12 amino acids long.

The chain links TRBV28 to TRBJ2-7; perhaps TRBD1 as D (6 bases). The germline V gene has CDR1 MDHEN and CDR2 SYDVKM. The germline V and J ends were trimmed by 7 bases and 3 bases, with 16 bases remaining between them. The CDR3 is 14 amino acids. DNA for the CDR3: TGTGCCAGCACTCTAGGGGGTAAGGGCTACGAGCAGTACTTC. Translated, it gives CASTLGGKGYEQYF.

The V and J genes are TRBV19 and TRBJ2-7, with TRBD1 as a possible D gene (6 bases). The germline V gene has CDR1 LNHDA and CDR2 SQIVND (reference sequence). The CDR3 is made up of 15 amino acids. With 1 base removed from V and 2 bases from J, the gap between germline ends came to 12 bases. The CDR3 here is CASSIAVGHPYEQYF. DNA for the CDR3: TGTGCCAGTAGTATAGCGGTGGGACACCCCTACGAGCAGTACTTC.

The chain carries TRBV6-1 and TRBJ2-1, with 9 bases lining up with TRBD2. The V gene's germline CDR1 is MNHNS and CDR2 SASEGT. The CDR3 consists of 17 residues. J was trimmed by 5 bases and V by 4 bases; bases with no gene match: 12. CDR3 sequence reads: CASSGPGRSGGNNEQFF. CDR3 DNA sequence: TGTGCCAGCAGTGGTCCCGGGAGGAGCGGGGGGAACAATGAGCAGTTCTTC.

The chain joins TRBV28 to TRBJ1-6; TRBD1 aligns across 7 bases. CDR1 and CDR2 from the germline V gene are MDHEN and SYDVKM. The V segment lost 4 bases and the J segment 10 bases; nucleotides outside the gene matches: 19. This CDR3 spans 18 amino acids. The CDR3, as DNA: TGTGCCAGCAGTTCCCGGGGCAGGGGCCACGTCAGGGGGTCACCCCTCCACTTT. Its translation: CASSSRGRGHVRGSPLHF.

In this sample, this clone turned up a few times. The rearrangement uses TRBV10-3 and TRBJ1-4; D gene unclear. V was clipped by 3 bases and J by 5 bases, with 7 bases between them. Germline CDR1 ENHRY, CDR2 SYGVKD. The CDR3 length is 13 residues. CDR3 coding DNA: TGTGCCATCAGTGACGGGCAGAATGAAAAACTGTTTTTT. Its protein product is CAISDGQNEKLFF.